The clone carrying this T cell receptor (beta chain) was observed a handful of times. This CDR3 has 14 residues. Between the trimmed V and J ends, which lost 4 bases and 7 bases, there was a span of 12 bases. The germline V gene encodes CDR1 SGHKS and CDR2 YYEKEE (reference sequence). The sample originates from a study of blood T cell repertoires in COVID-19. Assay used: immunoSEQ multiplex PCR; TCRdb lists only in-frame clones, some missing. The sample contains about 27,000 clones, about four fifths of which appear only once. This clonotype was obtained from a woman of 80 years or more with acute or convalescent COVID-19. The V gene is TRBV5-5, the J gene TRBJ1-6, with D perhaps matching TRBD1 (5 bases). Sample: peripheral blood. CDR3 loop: CASSTGLQNSPLHF. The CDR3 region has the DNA TGTGCCAGCAGCACGGGACTCCAGAATTCACCCCTCCACTTT.